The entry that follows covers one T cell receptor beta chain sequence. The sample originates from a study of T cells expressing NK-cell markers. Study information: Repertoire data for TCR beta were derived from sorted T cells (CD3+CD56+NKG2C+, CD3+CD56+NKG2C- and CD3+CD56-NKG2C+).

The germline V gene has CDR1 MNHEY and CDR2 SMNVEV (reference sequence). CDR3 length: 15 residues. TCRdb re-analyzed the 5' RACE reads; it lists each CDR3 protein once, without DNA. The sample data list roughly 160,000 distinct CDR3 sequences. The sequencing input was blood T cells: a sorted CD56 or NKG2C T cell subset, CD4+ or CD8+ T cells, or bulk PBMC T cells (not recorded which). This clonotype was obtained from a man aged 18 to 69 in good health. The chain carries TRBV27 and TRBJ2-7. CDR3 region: CASSLSGGGSYEQYF.